One sample yielded the 20 T cell receptor beta chains listed below, sequenced in a study of blood T cell repertoires in COVID-19. The data were produced by immunoSEQ multiplex PCR, yet TCRdb's version contains in-frame clones alone and is incomplete. In the table there are roughly 190,000 clones, 88% of which are singletons. Material: peripheral blood. Source of these receptors: a middle-aged man with active or convalescent COVID-19.

The CDR3 region is CASSGNENSGNTIYF. CDR3 sequence (DNA): TGTGCCAGCAGTGGTAACGAGAACTCTGGAAACACCATATATTTT. V is TRBV2 and J is TRBJ1-3; D not resolved. Germline assignment: CDR1 SNHLY and CDR2 FYNNEI. Trimming pared 4 bases from V and 0 bases from J, leaving 10 bases between. There are 15 residues in the CDR3.

The chain couples TRBV5-6 to TRBJ1-2, with TRBD1 matching 7 bases. The germline gives CDR1 SGHDT, CDR2 YYEEEE. This CDR3 contains 16 residues. J was trimmed by 0 bases and V by 7 bases; bases with no gene match: 12. CDR3 bases: TGTGCCAGCCTTCTTGGAGGGGGCGGGACTAACTATGGCTACACCTTC. This encodes CASLLGGGGTNYGYTF.

V gene TRBV5-1 combines with J gene TRBJ2-3; 12 bases match TRBD1. The ends lost 4 bases at V and 6 bases at J; junction bases unmatched: 12. The length of the CDR3 is 17 residues. CDR1 and CDR2 from the germline V gene are SGHRS and YFSETQ. Here the CDR3 DNA reads TGCGCCAGCAGCCGGAAGACCGGGACAGGGGGCGTGGATACGCAGTATTTT. Its translation: CASSRKTGTGGVDTQYF.

This sequence joins TRBV19 and TRBJ2-3; D is perhaps TRBD1 (5 bases). V was cut by 3 bases and J by 1 base, with 11 bases left in between. CDR3 length equals 15 residues. Per the germline V gene, CDR1 is LNHDA and CDR2 is SQIVND (reference sequence). The CDR3 DNA sequence: TGTGCCAGTAGTATGGGGCAGGTGGGCACAGATACGCAGTATTTT. Amino acids: CASSMGQVGTDTQYF.

The chain has TRBV28 and TRBJ1-6; 7 positions match TRBD1. V shed 1 base and J 7 bases; nucleotides not matched to a gene: 16. Germline V gene sequence: CDR1 MDHEN, CDR2 SYDVKM. The CDR3 loop spans 19 amino acids. The DNA for the CDR3 is TGTGCCAGCAGTTTATTCCACACAGGGCGGGGACAGAAAAATTCACCCCTCCACTTT. This sequence encodes CASSLFHTGRGQKNSPLHF. Based on the CDR3 plus reference TRBV28 and TRBJ1-6, the full variable domain is DVKVTQSSRYLVKRTGEKVFLECVQDMDHENMFWYRQDPGLGLRLIYFSYDVKMKEKGDIPEGYSVSREKKERFSLILESASTNQTSMYLCASSLFHTGRGQKNSPLHFGNGTRLTVT.

In DNA form, the CDR3 reads TGTGCCAGCAGCCAGTGGACAGGAGCCAATCAGCCCCAGCATTTT. Translated: CASSQWTGANQPQHF. The chain has TRBV3-1 (or the pseudogene TRBV3-2) and TRBJ1-5; TRBD1 agrees at 7 bases. J gave up 3 bases and V 3 bases, and 5 bases lay outside the gene matches. The CDR3 loop spans 15 amino acids. Germline-derived CDR1 and CDR2 are LGHDT and YNNKEL (reference sequence).

This chain connects TRBV27 to TRBJ2-5, with D possibly matching TRBD1 (5 bases). The CDR3 loop spans 13 amino acids. The V and J ends lost 10 bases and 9 bases respectively, with 21 bases between them. CDR1 and CDR2 from the germline V gene are MNHEY and SMNVEV (reference sequence). Written as DNA, the CDR3 is TGTGCCACCAAAGCAACAGGTGAAGGGGCCCAGTACTTC. It encodes CATKATGEGAQYF.

V and J are TRBV5-1 and TRBJ2-3, with 10 bases lining up with TRBD1. The CDR3 contains 19 residues. After removal of 2 bases from V and 0 bases from J, the junction contained 12 bases not matched to a gene. Germline CDR1 reads SGHRS; CDR2 reads YFSETQ. The CDR3, as DNA: TGCGCCAGCAGCTTACCGGGACAGGGGCCATTCACCAGCACAGATACGCAGTATTTT. This sequence encodes CASSLPGQGPFTSTDTQYF.

This chain connects TRBV6-1 to TRBJ2-1; D gene unclear. This CDR3 comprises 15 residues. CDR1 and CDR2 (germline): MNHNS, SASEGT. The V end lost 2 bases, the J end lost 9 bases, and 17 bases lay between the germline ends. The CDR3 is CASSETIGRWSEQFF. CDR3 coding DNA: TGTGCCAGCAGTGAAACAATTGGCAGATGGAGTGAGCAGTTCTTC.

The chain couples TRBV29-1 to TRBJ2-3; 10 bases agree with TRBD2. Unmatched junction bases numbered 5, after V lost 5 bases and J lost 3 bases. There are 14 residues in the CDR3. Germline V gene lookup returns CDR1 SQVTM and CDR2 ANQGSEA. The CDR3 coding sequence is TGCAGCGTTATGGGGACTAGCGTAACAGATACGCAGTATTTT. It encodes CSVMGTSVTDTQYF.

The chain employs TRBV4-1 and TRBJ2-5; TRBD1 is a possible D gene (6 bases). Germline lookup yields CDR1 MGHRA and CDR2 YSYEKL. V gave up 6 bases and J gave up 4 bases, with 18 bases separating them. CDR3 size: 15 residues. CDR3 sequence (DNA): TGCGCCAGCAGTCCGACAGGACCGTCCGGAGAGACCCAGTACTTC. Encoded protein: CASSPTGPSGETQYF.

The V and J genes are TRBV19 and TRBJ2-3, with 9 bases matching TRBD1. In germline, CDR1 is LNHDA, CDR2 SQIVND (reference sequence). The CDR3 has 16 amino acids. V was pared by 6 bases and J by 2 bases, with 9 bases of the junction left unmatched. The CDR3 is CASSFPDRGSTDTQYF. The CDR3 coding sequence is TGTGCCAGTAGCTTTCCCGACAGGGGGTCCACAGATACGCAGTATTTT.

The V call is TRBV15, the J call TRBJ1-3; 8 bases line up with TRBD1. Germline V gives CDR1 LNHNV, CDR2 YYDKDF (reference sequence). The CDR3 is made up of 15 amino acids. V dropped 6 bases and J dropped 0; count of bases not matched to a gene: 4. The CDR3 DNA is TGTGCCACCAGAAGAACAGGGGGCTCTGGAAACACCATATATTTT. It codes for CATRRTGGSGNTIYF. The full variable domain, completed using reference TRBV15 and TRBJ1-3, is DAMVIQNPRYQVTQFGKPVTLSCSQTLNHNVMYWYQQKSSQAPKLLFHYYDKDFNNEADTPDNFQSRRPNTSFCFLDIRSPGLGDTAMYLCATRRTGGSGNTIYFGEGSWLTVV.

In this sample, this clone turned up a few times. The chain joins TRBV19 to TRBJ2-3; tentative D call: TRBD1 (5 bases). The CDR3 consists of 12 residues. Deletions cut 4 bases from V and 6 bases from J, with 8 bases between. CDR1 and CDR2 (germline): LNHDA, SQIVND (reference sequence). CDR3: CASSTPGDTQYF. Here the CDR3 DNA reads TGTGCCAGTAGTACGCCAGGGGATACGCAGTATTTT. Full variable domain (rest looked up from reference TRBV19 and TRBJ2-3): DGGITQSPKYLFRKEGQNVTLSCEQNLNHDAMYWYRQDPGQGLRLIYYSQIVNDFQKGDIAEGYSVSREKKESFPLTVTSAQKNPTAFYLCASSTPGDTQYFGPGTRLTVL.

In nucleotides, the CDR3 is TGTGCCAGCAGTTACGAGGGTGACGGAAACACCATATATTTT. As protein: CASSYEGDGNTIYF. This rearrangement joins TRBV6-2 or TRBV6-3 to TRBJ1-3; D is undetermined. V lost 2 bases and J lost 4, with 9 bases in between. The germline gives CDR1 MNHEY, CDR2 SVGEGT. This CDR3 has 14 amino acids.

The chain employs TRBV7-2 and TRBJ1-3, with a possible D match to TRBD1 (5 bases). In germline, CDR1 is SGHTA, CDR2 FQGNSA. The V gene lost 3 bases and the J gene lost 4 bases, with 10 bases spanning the gap. The CDR3 loop spans 14 amino acids. CDR3 residues: CASSFLTVGNTIYF. For the CDR3, the DNA is TGTGCCAGCAGCTTTTTGACAGTCGGAAACACCATATATTTT.

This chain connects TRBV9 to TRBJ1-1; the match to TRBD1 covers 8 bases. The length of the CDR3 is 15 residues. V dropped 4 bases and J dropped 1; count of bases not matched to a gene: 6. The germline gives CDR1 SGDLS, CDR2 YYNGEE. For the CDR3, the DNA is TGTGCCAGCAGCAGGACAGGGAGTGGGAACACTGAAGCTTTCTTT. It encodes CASSRTGSGNTEAFF.

The V gene is TRBV19, the J gene TRBJ2-3, with 11 bases aligning to TRBD1. The CDR3 is made up of 20 amino acids. Germline CDR1 is LNHDA and CDR2 is SQIVND (reference sequence). V was pared by 5 bases and J by 0 bases, with 16 bases of the junction left unmatched. DNA for the CDR3: TGTGCCAGTAGTGACCGGACAGGGGGCGGATTATCTCCTAGCACAGATACGCAGTATTTT. Encoded protein: CASSDRTGGGLSPSTDTQYF.

The chain is built from TRBV4-3 and TRBJ2-7, with a possible D match to TRBD2 (6 bases). The germline CDR1 and CDR2 sequences are LGHNA and YSLEER. Trimming took off 3 bases at V and 0 bases at J, with 12 bases between the two ends. The CDR3 runs 15 residues. The CDR3 here is CASSQTTGSSYEQYF. Here the CDR3 DNA reads TGCGCCAGCAGCCAGACTACCGGGAGCTCCTACGAGCAGTACTTC.

J is TRBJ1-1 and V is TRBV25-1, with 9 bases identical to TRBD1. This CDR3 region has 13 residues. From germline, CDR1 is MGHDK and CDR2 SYGVNS. Unmatched junction bases numbered 6, after V lost 6 bases and J lost 7 bases. As DNA, the CDR3 is TGTGCCAGCAGGGGACAGGGTAATGGTGAAGCTTTCTTT. The encoded protein is CASRGQGNGEAFF.